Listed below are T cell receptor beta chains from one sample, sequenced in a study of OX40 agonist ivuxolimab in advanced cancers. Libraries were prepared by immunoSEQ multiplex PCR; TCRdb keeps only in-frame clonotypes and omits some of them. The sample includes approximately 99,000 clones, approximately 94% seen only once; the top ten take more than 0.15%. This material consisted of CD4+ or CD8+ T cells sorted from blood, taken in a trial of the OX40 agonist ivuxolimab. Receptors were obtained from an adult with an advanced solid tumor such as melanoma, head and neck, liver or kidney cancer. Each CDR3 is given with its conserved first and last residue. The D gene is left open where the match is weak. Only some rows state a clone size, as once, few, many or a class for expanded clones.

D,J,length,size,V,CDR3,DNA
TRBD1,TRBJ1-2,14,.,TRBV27,CASSLYRGHYGYTF,TGTGCCAGCAGTTTATACAGGGGGCACTATGGCTACACCTTC
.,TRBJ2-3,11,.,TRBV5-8,CASSFADTQYF,TGTGCCAGCAGCTTCGCCGATACGCAGTATTTT
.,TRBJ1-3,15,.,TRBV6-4,CASSLNGLAGNTIYF,TGTGCCAGCAGTCTAAATGGACTAGCGGGAAACACCATATATTTT
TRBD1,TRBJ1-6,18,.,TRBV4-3,CASSRQAGTAHINSPLHF,TGCGCCAGCAGCCGCCAAGCGGGGACAGCTCACATTAATTCACCCCTCCACTTT
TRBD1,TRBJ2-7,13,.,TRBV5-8,CASSSGQRGEQYF,TGTGCCAGCAGCTCGGGACAGAGGGGCGAGCAGTACTTC
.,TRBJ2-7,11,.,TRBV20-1,CSAEHRYEQYF,TGCAGTGCTGAACACCGTTACGAGCAGTACTTC
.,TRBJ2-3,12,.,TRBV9,CASSVSTDTQYF,TGTGCCAGCAGCGTAAGCACAGATACGCAGTATTTT
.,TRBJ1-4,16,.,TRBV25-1,CASSEYTYSHLEKLFF,TGTGCCAGCAGTGAATACACGTACAGTCACCTTGAAAAACTGTTTTTT
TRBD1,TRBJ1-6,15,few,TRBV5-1,CASSSMTGDNSPLHF,TGCGCCAGCAGCTCTATGACAGGGGACAATTCACCCCTCCACTTT
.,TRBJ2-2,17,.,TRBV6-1,CASSGRPSSPNTGELFF,TGTGCCAGCAGTGGGCGGCCTTCTAGCCCGAACACCGGGGAGCTGTTTTTT
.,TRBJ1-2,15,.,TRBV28,CASSLAGNFLGGYTF,TGTGCCAGCAGTTTGGCAGGGAATTTCCTGGGGGGCTACACCTTC
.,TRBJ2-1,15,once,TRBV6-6,CASSYGEGIYNEQFF,TGTGCCAGCAGTTACGGGGAAGGTATCTACAATGAGCAGTTCTTC
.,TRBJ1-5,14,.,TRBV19,CASNRGEGNQPQHF,TGTGCCAGTAATAGGGGAGAGGGCAATCAGCCCCAGCATTTT
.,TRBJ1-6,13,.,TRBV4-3,CASSHRRDSPLHF,TGCGCCAGCAGCCACCGCAGAGATTCACCCCTCCACTTT
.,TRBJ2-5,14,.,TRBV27,CASSLTALRETQYF,TGTGCCAGCAGTTTAACCGCCCTCAGGGAGACCCAGTACTTC
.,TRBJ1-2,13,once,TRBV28,CASSFGGGYGYTF,TGTGCCAGCAGTTTTGGGGGCGGCTATGGCTACACCTTC
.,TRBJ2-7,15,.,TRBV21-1,CASSTFRDRSYEQYF,TGTGCCAGCAGCACATTCCGGGACAGGTCCTACGAGCAGTACTTC
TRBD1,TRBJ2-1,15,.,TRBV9,CASSPGQGPYNEQFF,TGTGCCAGCAGCCCGGGACAGGGTCCTTACAATGAGCAGTTCTTC
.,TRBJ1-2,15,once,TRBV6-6,CASRDTTGLNYGYTF,TGTGCCAGCAGGGACACTACAGGGCTTAACTATGGCTACACCTTC
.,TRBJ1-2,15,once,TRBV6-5,CASSYSQQGNYGYTF,TGTGCCAGCAGTTACTCGCAGCAGGGTAACTATGGCTACACCTTC